These 25 T cell receptor beta chains came from one sample sequenced in a study of blood T cell repertoires in COVID-19. Profiling relied on immunoSEQ multiplex PCR, and the TCRdb table lists in-frame clones only, not all of them. The sample has 270,000 or so clones, roughly 91% seen once. Material for sequencing was peripheral blood. These receptor sequences come from a man aged 40-50 years with acute or convalescent COVID-19.

The chain uses TRBV9 and TRBJ1-3, with 10 bases matching TRBD1. Germline V gene data show CDR1 as SGDLS and CDR2 as YYNGEE. The CDR3 loop spans 16 amino acids. The trim removed 2 bases at V and 1 base at J, leaving 3 bases unmatched. CDR3 sequence: CASSVRDRGSGNTIYF. The CDR3 region has the DNA TGTGCCAGCAGCGTCCGGGACAGGGGTTCTGGAAACACCATATATTTT.

The rearrangement joins TRBV7-2 to TRBJ1-2; 7 bases are a match to TRBD1. The CDR3 is 16 amino acids. The germline gives CDR1 SGHTA, CDR2 FQGNSA. Trimming took 3 bases from V and 6 from J; bases not matched to a gene: 13. The CDR3 DNA follows: TGTGCCAGCAGCTTCTCCGGGACAGTGCTTCAGGATGGCTACACCTTC. Translating it yields CASSFSGTVLQDGYTF.

This clone was recorded once. V usage is TRBV30 and J usage is TRBJ1-5; D may be TRBD1 (6 bases). Trimming stripped 0 bases from V and 3 bases from J, with 12 bases between. Germline V gene lookup returns CDR1 GTSNPN and CDR2 SVGIG (reference sequence). The CDR3 has 15 residues. The CDR3 DNA reads as TGTGCCTGGAGTGTAAGGGGGGGACTCAATCAGCCCCAGCATTTT. It specifies CAWSVRGGLNQPQHF.

The V call is TRBV5-1, the J call TRBJ1-3; 7 bases align to TRBD1. CDR1 is SGHRS, CDR2 YFSETQ, per germline. V lost 5 bases to trimming and J lost 3 bases; unmatched junction nucleotides: 5. The CDR3 is 14 amino acids. Here the CDR3 reads CASREGAGGNTIYF. In nucleotides, the CDR3 is TGCGCCAGCAGGGAGGGGGCAGGTGGAAACACCATATATTTT.

The chain employs TRBV18 and TRBJ1-1; perhaps TRBD1 as D (5 bases). Looked up from germline, CDR1 is KGHSH and CDR2 is LQKENI. Deletions cut 2 bases from V and 7 bases from J, with 20 bases between. The CDR3 spans 16 residues. The chain's CDR3 is CASSPSMNPSGGEAFF. DNA of the CDR3: TGTGCCAGCTCACCATCGATGAACCCCAGCGGGGGTGAAGCTTTCTTT.

V gene TRBV30 combines with J gene TRBJ1-5, with TRBD1 as a possible D gene (5 bases). This CDR3 is built from 13 residues. Per germline, CDR1 GTSNPN and CDR2 SVGIG (reference sequence). The V end lost 3 bases, the J end lost 7 bases, and 13 bases lay between the germline ends. In DNA form, the CDR3 reads TGTGCCTGGAGCCTCAGGGAATACCAGCCCCAGCATTTT. Its protein is CAWSLREYQPQHF.

This rearrangement joins TRBV3-1 (or the pseudogene TRBV3-2) to TRBJ1-6; a possible D gene is TRBD1 (6 bases). Trimming left V 4 bases short and J 10 bases short, with 17 bases between. Per germline, CDR1 LGHDT and CDR2 YNNKEL (reference sequence). CDR3 length: 15 residues. CDR3 in DNA: TGTGCCAGCAGCCCCCAGGCAGGGGTGGGATCACCCCTCCACTTT. Its translation is CASSPQAGVGSPLHF.

V and J are TRBV10-3 and TRBJ1-2; D is perhaps TRBD1 (6 bases). CDR1 is ENHRY, CDR2 SYGVKD, per germline. V lost 7 bases, J lost 8 bases, and 20 bases lay in between. The CDR3 totals 14 residues. The CDR3 sequence is CAITRDTSYPGYTF. In nucleotides, the CDR3 is TGTGCCATCACCCGGGACACCTCTTATCCCGGCTACACCTTC.

The chain recombines TRBV7-3 with TRBJ1-1; maybe TRBD1 (5 bases). The germline CDR1 and CDR2 sequences are SGHTA and FQGTGA. V lost 6 bases, J lost 1 base, and 9 bases lay in between. CDR3 size: 13 residues. DNA of the CDR3: TGTGCCAGCAGAGCGACAGCGAACACTGAAGCTTTCTTT. Amino acids: CASRATANTEAFF.

This sequence joins TRBV5-1 and TRBJ2-3; 11 nucleotides line up with TRBD1. The J segment lost 3 bases and the V segment lost 6 bases, leaving 3 bases of the junction unmatched. CDR1 is SGHRS, CDR2 YFSETQ, per germline. This CDR3 comprises 14 residues. The CDR3 nucleotides read TGCGCCAGCATCCGGGACAGGGGGACAGATACGCAGTATTTT. It encodes CASIRDRGTDTQYF.

The chain recombines TRBV3-1 (or the pseudogene TRBV3-2) with TRBJ2-7; D perhaps matches TRBD2 (6 bases). This CDR3 is 15 amino acids long. CDR1 is LGHDT and CDR2 is YNNKEL in the germline V gene (reference sequence). The V gene lost 1 base and the J gene lost 2 bases, with 12 bases spanning the gap. The CDR3 spells CASSQGRGPTYEQYF. The CDR3, as DNA: TGTGCCAGCAGCCAAGGGAGGGGTCCGACCTACGAGCAGTACTTC.

The chain joins TRBV3-1 (or the pseudogene TRBV3-2) to TRBJ1-5; D is undetermined. V shed 1 base and J shed 10 bases, with 8 bases lying between them. This CDR3 has 12 amino acids. Germline V gene data show CDR1 as LGHDT and CDR2 as YNNKEL (reference sequence). The DNA of the CDR3 is TGTGCCAGCAGCCAAGGTCGGGGACCCCAGCATTTT. This encodes CASSQGRGPQHF.

The CDR3 DNA reads TGCGCCAGCAGCGATCCCCAGGGGTTCTCCTACGAGCAGTACTTC. It encodes CASSDPQGFSYEQYF. The chain recombines TRBV5-1 with TRBJ2-7; a weak D match, TRBD1 (6 bases). Trimming took 4 bases from V and 0 from J, leaving 14 bases between them. The CDR3 is 15 amino acids. Per the germline V gene, CDR1 is SGHRS and CDR2 is YFSETQ.

This chain uses TRBV6-5 with TRBJ1-2, with D unclear. This CDR3 comprises 11 residues. V gave up 8 bases and J gave up 6 bases, with 10 bases separating them. The germline V gene has CDR1 MNHEY and CDR2 SVGAGI. The CDR3 nucleotides are TGTGCCAGCCTCGAGGAAAATGGCTACACCTTC. This sequence encodes CASLEENGYTF.

The chain uses TRBV7-6 and TRBJ2-2; no clear D gene. Germline-derived CDR1 and CDR2 are SGHVS and FNYEAQ. This CDR3 is 12 amino acids long. V lost 5 bases to trimming and J lost 3 bases, with 4 bases between them. CDR3 sequence: CASSQYTGELFF. The CDR3 nucleotides read TGTGCCAGCAGCCAGTACACCGGGGAGCTGTTTTTT.

The chain combines TRBV6-1 with TRBJ1-2; 8 bases fit TRBD1. Trimming removed 3 bases from V and 3 bases from J; junction bases left unmatched: 9. This CDR3 has 16 amino acids. CDR1 MNHNS and CDR2 SASEGT come from the germline V gene. CDR3 protein: CASSDLTRTGHYGYTF. In DNA form, the CDR3 reads TGTGCCAGCAGTGACCTAACCCGGACAGGGCACTATGGCTACACCTTC.

The V gene is TRBV9, the J gene TRBJ2-1; 13 positions match TRBD2. The CDR3 is 17 residues long. The V gene end was trimmed by 4 bases and the J gene end by 3 bases; junction bases not matched to a gene: 7. Germline V lookup: CDR1 SGDLS, CDR2 YYNGEE. CDR3 nucleotide sequence: TGTGCCAGCAGCACTAGCGGGGGGGCCGTCGTCTACAATGAGCAGTTCTTC. Translation: CASSTSGGAVVYNEQFF.

The rearrangement links TRBV7-8 to TRBJ2-2; TRBD2 is a possible D gene (6 bases). CDR1 is SGHVS, CDR2 FQNEAQ, per germline. V lost 3 bases and J 6 bases, leaving 20 bases between the germline ends. The CDR3 spans 17 residues. CDR3 sequence: CASSLRGINEGAGELFF. DNA of the CDR3: TGTGCCAGCAGCTTGCGCGGGATCAACGAGGGTGCCGGGGAGCTGTTTTTT.

V and J are TRBV4-1 and TRBJ1-1; 9 nucleotides align to TRBD1. CDR3 length: 16 residues. Losses at the gene ends were 0 bases for V and 6 bases for J; bases not matched to a gene: 8. CDR1 is MGHRA, CDR2 YSYEKL, per germline. CDR3 in amino acids: CASSQDPGTGLAEAFF. Here the CDR3 DNA reads TGCGCCAGCAGCCAAGACCCCGGGACAGGGTTGGCTGAAGCTTTCTTT.

This sequence joins TRBV10-2 and TRBJ1-2, with 10 bases matching TRBD1. V shed 3 bases, J shed 4 bases, and the junction held 8 bases outside the gene matches. From germline, CDR1 is WSHSY and CDR2 SAAADI. The CDR3 extends over 16 amino acids. CDR3 in DNA: TGCGCCAGCAGTGACCCTGGACAGGGGGAAGGCTATGGCTACACCTTC. Amino acids: CASSDPGQGEGYGYTF.

This chain joins TRBV5-1 and TRBJ2-1; 12 nucleotides match TRBD2. Looked up from germline, CDR1 is SGHRS and CDR2 is YFSETQ. The CDR3 extends over 15 amino acids. Trimming took 0 bases from V and 9 from J; bases not matched to a gene: 4. For the CDR3, the DNA is TGCGCCAGCAGCTTGGGGACTAGCGGGGACGGTGAGCAGTTCTTC. Its translation: CASSLGTSGDGEQFF.

The chain recombines TRBV5-4 with TRBJ1-2, with TRBD1 matching over 10 bases. V was clipped by 2 bases and J by 7 bases; unmatched bases: 11. In germline, CDR1 is SGHNT, CDR2 YYREEE (reference sequence). The CDR3 sequence is 16 residues long. The CDR3 DNA reads as TGTGCCAGCAGCTTACTTTCGGACAGGGGGATGCGTGGCTACACCTTC. Protein product: CASSLLSDRGMRGYTF.

For the CDR3, the DNA is TGCGCCAGCAGCTTGGGTGACATTTACACAGATACGCAGTATTTT. Its translation: CASSLGDIYTDTQYF. The genes are TRBV5-1 and TRBJ2-3; D is undetermined. This CDR3 contains 15 residues. The V end was cut by 0 bases, the J end by 2 bases, with 10 bases between. Per the germline V gene, CDR1 is SGHRS and CDR2 is YFSETQ.

This clone was picked up one time. The rearrangement joins TRBV19 to TRBJ2-3, with TRBD2 matching over 10 bases. Losses at the gene ends were 3 bases for V and 2 bases for J; bases not matched to a gene: 2. The germline V gene has CDR1 LNHDA and CDR2 SQIVND (reference sequence). This CDR3 comprises 15 residues. CDR3 loop: CASSMLAGATDTQYF. CDR3 nucleotides: TGTGCCAGTAGTATGCTAGCGGGGGCCACAGATACGCAGTATTTT. The full variable domain, in which reference TRBV19 and TRBJ2-3 provide the parts outside the CDR3, is DGGITQSPKYLFRKEGQNVTLSCEQNLNHDAMYWYRQDPGQGLRLIYYSQIVNDFQKGDIAEGYSVSREKKESFPLTVTSAQKNPTAFYLCASSMLAGATDTQYFGPGTRLTVL.

In DNA, the CDR3 is TGTGCCAGCAGCCAAGAGGGGAGGGACAGGAGCTATGGCTACACCTTC. The encoded protein is CASSQEGRDRSYGYTF. The rearrangement links TRBV14 to TRBJ1-2; TRBD1 matches 8 bases. Trimming cost V 0 bases and J 4 bases; bases outside gene matches: 7. The CDR3 has 16 amino acids. Germline CDR1 reads SGHDN; CDR2 reads FVKESK.